This is a list of T cell receptor beta chains from one sample in a study of blood T cells in healthy people across ages. TCRdb re-called the 5' RACE reads through MiXCR, storing one row per CDR3 protein. Of approximately 1,700,000 distinct CDR3 sequences listed, roughly 43% were seen once; the top ten hold under 30%. Sequencing input: blood. Every receptor here comes from a human donor in good health. The CDR3 runs from the conserved cysteine through the conserved F or W. The D gene is left open where the match is weak. Some rows mark clone size as missing; the rest say once, few, many or name a class of expanded clone.

j_call	d_call	clone_size	cdr3_length	v_call	cdr3_nt	cdr3_aa
TRBJ2-4	-	few	17	TRBV7-8	TGTGCCAACAGCTTAGATTTTAGGCTAATAGCCAAAAACATTCAGTACTTC	CANSLDFRLIAKNIQYF
TRBJ1-2	-	-	13	TRBV18	TGTGCCAGCCCACCCGACACTAACTATGGCTACACCTTC	CASPPDTNYGYTF
TRBJ1-1	-	-	16	TRBV20-1	TGCAGTGCGCGGGACCCAAGGATGGGTATGAACACTGAAGCTTTCTTT	CSARDPRMGMNTEAFF
TRBJ1-2	-	-	13	TRBV29-1	TGCAGCGTTGATTGGGGGAACGTGATGGGCTACACCTTC	CSVDWGNVMGYTF
TRBJ1-2	TRBD1	-	13	TRBV10-3	TGTGCCATCAGCTCGGACAGGGTTGAAGGCTACACCTTC	CAISSDRVEGYTF
TRBJ2-1	-	-	18	TRBV7-8	TGTGCCAGCAGCTTAAGGGGCGCTCCAGGCCAAACTCACAATGAGCAGTTCTTC	CASSLRGAPGQTHNEQFF
TRBJ2-2	-	few	12	TRBV29-1	TGCAGCGTTTGGGAGGACACCGGGGAGCTGTTTTTT	CSVWEDTGELFF
TRBJ1-4	-	few	15	TRBV27	TGTGCCAGCAGTCCCGAGATCCGGGGGGATGAAAAACTGTTTTTT	CASSPEIRGDEKLFF
TRBJ1-6	TRBD1	few	16	TRBV3-1	TGTGCCAGCAGCCCTCCTTTCGGGACAGGGGATTCACCCCTCCACTTT	CASSPPFGTGDSPLHF
TRBJ1-1	-	-	13	TRBV20-1	TGCAGTGCTAGAGATATCCAGGGTTCTGAAGCTTTCTTT	CSARDIQGSEAFF
TRBJ2-7	TRBD2	-	15	TRBV27	TGTGCCAGCACCCCGGGACTAGCGGGGAACTACGAGCAGTACTTC	CASTPGLAGNYEQYF
TRBJ1-6	-	few	13	TRBV7-3	TGTGCCAGCAGCTCCTTGAGGGACTCACCCCTCCACTTT	CASSSLRDSPLHF
TRBJ2-5	TRBD2	-	12	TRBV9	TGTGCCAGCAGCGCCCACGCGGGGGAGCAGTACTTC	CASSAHAGEQYF
TRBJ2-3	-	-	16	TRBV7-2	TGTGCCAGCAGCCGATGGGACACCAGCCCCACAGATACGCAGTATTTT	CASSRWDTSPTDTQYF
TRBJ1-4	-	few	15	TRBV7-9	TGTGCCAGCAGCTTAGTGGACAGCGGTAATGAAAAACTGTTTTTT	CASSLVDSGNEKLFF
TRBJ2-1	-	-	14	TRBV20-1	TGCAGTGCTCCCCCCAGCAGAGCGGGCAATGAGCAGTTCTTC	CSAPPSRAGNEQFF
TRBJ2-6	-	-	15	TRBV18	TGTGCCAGCTCACCTAAGGGCCCTGGGGCCAACGTCCTGACTTTC	CASSPKGPGANVLTF
TRBJ2-7	-	-	15	TRBV27	TGTGCCAGCAGTCCCGGGGGATGGGGAGCCTACGAGCAGTACTTC	CASSPGGWGAYEQYF
TRBJ1-2	TRBD1	few	12	TRBV20-1	TGCAGTGCCACGGACAGGGACTATGGCTACACCTTC	CSATDRDYGYTF
TRBJ1-1	-	-	11	TRBV7-2	TGTGCCAGCAGCCTGGGGCAGGGGACTTTCTTT	CASSLGQGTFF
TRBJ1-5	-	few	15	TRBV7-2	TGTGCCAGCAGGGTCGGCCAGCAGAACAATCAGCCCCAGCATTTT	CASRVGQQNNQPQHF
TRBJ2-7	TRBD2	few	17	TRBV12-3/TRBV12-4	TGTGCCAGCAGTTCGAGCCTGACTAGCGGGGGTTCCTACGAGCAGTACTTC	CASSSSLTSGGSYEQYF
TRBJ1-2	-	-	14	TRBV24-1	TGTGCCACCAGTGATTATAACATTTTCTATGGCTACACCTTC	CATSDYNIFYGYTF
TRBJ2-3	-	few	16	TRBV4-3	TGCGCCAGCAGCCTCATGGCGACGCCAAGCACAGATACGCAGTATTTT	CASSLMATPSTDTQYF
TRBJ1-2	-	-	15	TRBV5-5	TGTGCCAGCAGCTTGATTAGGCAGGGGAGAGGCGGCTACACCTTC	CASSLIRQGRGGYTF